The 9 T cell receptor beta chains below come from one sample, sequenced in a study of CD8+CD57+ T cells in acquired aplastic anemia (dated by TCRdb to 2017 to 2018). These reads were obtained on an Illumina HiSeq 2000. Genomic DNA was used as template for profiling of TCR beta VDJ combinations and CDR3 sequences. Using fastp trimming at Q25 and MiXCR clonotype assembly, TCRdb reanalyzed the public sequencing data and kept in-frame beta chains. Rows are unified per CDR3 protein, each entry keeping the most common DNA and genes. This sample holds approximately 200,000 distinct CDR3 sequences; 64% were observed only once. Of the sample, 40% to 55% falls within the top ten clones. The specimen was sorted CD4+, CD8+, or CD8+CD57+ T cells (not recorded which) from PBMCs. These receptors all stem from a human donor with severe aplastic anemia or a healthy control (not recorded which).

V is TRBV7-9 and J is TRBJ2-5; D uncertain. Germline loops: CDR1 SEHNR, CDR2 FQNEAQ (reference sequence). Trimming left V 2 bases short and J 1 base short, with 5 bases between. The CDR3 runs to 13 residues. The chain's CDR3 is CASSLTVQETQYF. CDR3 DNA: TGTGCCAGCAGCTTAACTGTCCAAGAGACCCAGTACTTC.

The gene calls are TRBV20-1 and TRBJ1-1, with 8 bases matching TRBD1. Germline CDR1 DFQATT, CDR2 SNEGSKA (reference sequence). V was pared by 6 bases and J by 0 bases, with 6 bases of the junction left unmatched. The CDR3 extends over 14 amino acids. The CDR3 here is CSATGQVLNTEAFF. The CDR3, as DNA: TGCAGTGCCACGGGACAGGTGCTGAACACTGAAGCTTTCTTT.

Many counts were recorded for this clonotype. Written as DNA, the CDR3 is TGTGCCAGCAGCCCCAGCGGGGGAGGGGCAAACGGGGAGCTGTTTTTT. Amino acid sequence: CASSPSGGGANGELFF. V and J are TRBV7-9 and TRBJ2-2, with 8 positions matching TRBD2. CDR3 size: 16 residues. The germline CDR1 and CDR2 sequences are SEHNR and FQNEAQ (reference sequence). Trimming at V came to 5 bases and at J to 7 bases, leaving 12 bases not matched to a gene.

This chain links TRBV29-1 with TRBJ1-5; D gene unclear. CDR3 length: 13 residues. The germline V gene has CDR1 SQVTM and CDR2 ANQGSEA. The V gene lost 7 bases and the J gene lost 0 bases, with 10 bases spanning the gap. CDR3 amino acids: CSGSWGSNQPQHF. CDR3 sequence (DNA): TGCAGCGGATCGTGGGGTAGCAATCAGCCCCAGCATTTT.

The V call is TRBV6-5, the J call TRBJ1-2; D possibly corresponds to TRBD1 (5 bases). The germline V gene has CDR1 MNHEY and CDR2 SVGAGI. The CDR3 length is 13 residues. The V and J ends lost 2 bases and 4 bases respectively, with 8 bases between them. The CDR3 DNA reads TGTGCCAGCAGTTACCAGGGAATCTATGGCTACACCTTC. This sequence encodes CASSYQGIYGYTF.

This sequence joins TRBV7-8 and TRBJ1-2; D is unresolved. Deletions cut 2 bases from V and 7 bases from J, with 11 bases between. CDR1 is SGHVS and CDR2 is FQNEAQ in the germline V gene. The CDR3 has 13 residues. The CDR3 loop reads CASSLKNSLGYTF. CDR3 coding DNA: TGTGCCAGCAGCTTAAAGAACAGCCTTGGCTACACCTTC.

The chain links TRBV10-3 to TRBJ1-4, with D perhaps TRBD1 (5 bases). The CDR3 is 13 residues long. Trimming pared 10 bases from V and 5 bases from J, leaving 14 bases between. Per the germline V gene, CDR1 is ENHRY and CDR2 is SYGVKD. The DNA for the CDR3 is TGTGCCACGCGAGGGGCAGGGAATGAAAAACTGTTTTTT. It yields the protein CATRGAGNEKLFF.

Comments on this clonotype: This likely comes from a read error, as the CDR3 has no conserved phenylalanine or tryptophan at its end. Because the CDR3's place on the DNA is in doubt, the DNA is left out and the CDR3 is given as listed by TCRdb. The chain couples TRBV29-1 to TRBJ2-5; TRBD1 is the table's D call, not checked against the DNA. Germline-derived CDR1 and CDR2 are SQVTM and ANQGSEA. Termini included, the CDR3 measures 9 amino acids. The CDR3 region is CSVDGQPNT.

This rearrangement joins TRBV29-1 to TRBJ2-7, with 7 bases aligning to TRBD1. The CDR3 covers 12 residues. With V trimmed by 4 bases and J by 3 bases, 3 bases remained unmatched. CDR1 and CDR2 (germline): SQVTM, ANQGSEA. The CDR3 DNA reads TGCAGCGTTGGGGGACAGAACTACGAGCAGTACTTC. As protein: CSVGGQNYEQYF.